The 2 T cell receptor beta chains in this list originate from one sample, sequenced in a study of T-cell reconstitution after alpha-beta-depleted transplantation in children. Preparation of the TCRbeta library used unique molecular identifiers. TCRdb called the PCR reads again in MiXCR, with one record for every CDR3 protein. Altogether hundreds of thousands of distinct CDR3 sequences are present, about an eighth being singletons, with the ten largest covering 0.79%. Sequencing used PBMCs, obtained before TCRalphabeta/CD19-depleted stem cell transplant. These receptors all stem from a girl aged 2 to 9 with congenital amegakaryocytic thrombocytopenia, due to receive a stem cell transplant.

This clonotype has just a few counts. The chain uses TRBV5-1 and TRBJ1-3; no clear D. Trimming took 0 bases from V and 4 from J, leaving 11 bases between them. This CDR3 comprises 15 residues. The germline V gene has CDR1 SGHRS and CDR2 YFSETQ. The DNA for the CDR3 is TGCGCCAGCAGCTTGGAACCTGTCGGGGGAAACACCATATATTTT. Its translation: CASSLEPVGGNTIYF.

The chain recombines TRBV20-1 with TRBJ2-1; 10 nucleotides align to TRBD2. J lost 7 bases, V lost 6 bases, and 15 bases had no gene match. Looked up from germline, CDR1 is DFQATT and CDR2 is SNEGSKA (reference sequence). The length of the CDR3 is 16 residues. In nucleotides, the CDR3 is TGCAGTGCCGACACAGAAATTGCTAGCGGGAGTAATGAGCAGTTCTTC. Translated: CSADTEIASGSNEQFF.